The 14 T cell receptor beta chains in this list originate from one sample, sequenced in a study of T cells in Graves' hyperthyroidism and ophthalmopathy. Template material for amplifying TCR beta CDR3 regions consisted of RNA transcripts. When the TCR CDR3 underwent first-round RT-PCR, the HTBI primer set was used. TCRdb processed the multiplex PCR reads anew with MiXCR; each CDR3 protein has one entry. The sample lists some 460,000 distinct CDR3 sequences, 15% to 18% occurring once. Sequenced input: blood. Receptor source: a woman aged 18-29 years with Graves' hyperthyroidism.

CDR3 DNA sequence: TGTGCCAGCAGGCCGGAATGGTACAATGAGCAGTTCTTC. This encodes CASRPEWYNEQFF. V is TRBV6-2 or TRBV6-3 and J is TRBJ2-1; D gene uncertain. CDR1 MNHEY and CDR2 SVGEGT come from the germline V gene. CDR3 length: 13 amino acids. V was clipped by 6 bases and J by 4 bases, with 10 bases between them.

This clonotype has only a few counts. This may come from a read error, since a much larger clone is one base off. This chain joins TRBV5-6 and TRBJ1-1; no clear D. V lost 0 bases, J lost 3 bases, and 9 bases lay in between. Germline V gene sequence: CDR1 SGHDT, CDR2 YYEEEE. The CDR3 consists of 14 residues. For the CDR3, the DNA is TGTGCCAGCAGCTTGGGTATGGGATACACTGAAGCTTTCTTT. Its protein product is CASSLGMGYTEAFF.

A few counts support this clonotype. The V gene is TRBV7-8, the J gene TRBJ1-6; no definite D call. This CDR3 is 15 amino acids long. Germline CDR1 is SGHVS and CDR2 is FQNEAQ. The V gene lost 5 bases and the J gene lost 8 bases, with 16 bases spanning the gap. Here the CDR3 DNA reads TGTGCCAGCAGCGAAGGTTGGGTTTATGATTCACCCCTCCACTTT. Encoded protein: CASSEGWVYDSPLHF.

The chain uses TRBV6-5 and TRBJ2-5; TRBD1 is a possible D gene (6 bases). With 2 bases removed from V and 7 bases from J, the gap between germline ends came to 17 bases. This CDR3 has 15 amino acids. Germline loops: CDR1 MNHEY, CDR2 SVGAGI. The CDR3: CASSYEGDAAGTQYF. CDR3 in DNA: TGTGCCAGCAGTTACGAGGGGGACGCCGCGGGGACCCAGTACTTC.

This sequence joins TRBV6-1 and TRBJ1-2; D is perhaps TRBD1 (5 bases). This CDR3 has 14 amino acids. V lost 6 bases and J lost 4, with 15 bases in between. CDR1 and CDR2 from the germline V gene are MNHNS and SASEGT. CDR3 DNA sequence: TGTGCCAGCAGGGACCCGGGGGGAGGCTATGGCTACACCTTC. Amino acids: CASRDPGGGYGYTF.

V gene TRBV28 combines with J gene TRBJ2-5, with TRBD2 matching 12 bases. Germline CDR1 and CDR2: MDHEN and SYDVKM. This CDR3 contains 19 residues. V shed 1 base and J 4 bases; nucleotides not matched to a gene: 13. The CDR3 bases are TGTGCCAGCAGTTTATTTGGCCTAGCGGGGGGGCCTTCGAGAGAGACCCAGTACTTC. This encodes CASSLFGLAGGPSRETQYF.

Ten or more counts support this clonotype. The V and J genes are TRBV4-2 and TRBJ2-1; 7 nucleotides agree with TRBD2. Germline values: CDR1 LGHNA, CDR2 YNFKEQ. The length of the CDR3 is 16 residues. With V trimmed by 3 bases and J by 0 bases, 5 bases remained unmatched. The chain's CDR3 is CASSQSSGSSYNEQFF. The CDR3 DNA is TGTGCCAGCAGCCAGAGTAGCGGGTCCTCCTACAATGAGCAGTTCTTC.

This clonotype was detected many times. V gene TRBV12-3 or TRBV12-4 combines with J gene TRBJ1-3; D uncertain. The CDR3 sequence is 13 residues long. V lost 3 bases and J 3 bases, leaving 6 bases between the germline ends. CDR3 DNA: TGTGCCAGCAGTTTCCCCAATGGAAACACCATATATTTT. This gives the protein CASSFPNGNTIYF.

In its sample, this clonotype was seen many times. The J gene is TRBJ1-2, the V gene TRBV5-6, with TRBD1 matching over 7 bases. Germline CDR1 is SGHDT and CDR2 is YYEEEE. The CDR3 loop spans 16 amino acids. J was trimmed by 8 bases and V by 2 bases; bases with no gene match: 15. CDR3: CASSLRGVARGFGYTF. CDR3 in DNA: TGTGCCAGCAGCTTACGTGGGGTTGCCAGGGGGTTCGGCTACACCTTC.

Remarks on this clonotype: A read error may be the cause here, since a much bigger clone is one base away. V and J are TRBV30 and TRBJ1-4; weak D call: TRBD1 (5 bases). Germline V CDR1 and CDR2: GTSNPN, SVGIG (reference sequence). This CDR3 has 14 amino acids. The CDR3 is CAWSVGDGNEELFF. The CDR3 nucleotides are TGTGCCTGGAGTGTAGGGGACGGTAATGAAGAACTGTTTTTT.

This clonotype was observed at least ten times. The chain is built from TRBV10-2 and TRBJ2-5, with 8 bases lining up with TRBD2. Trimming at V came to 4 bases and at J to 2 bases, leaving 9 bases not matched to a gene. Germline CDR1 WSHSY, CDR2 SAAADI. CDR3 length: 16 amino acids. The CDR3 nucleotides read TGCGCCAGCAGTGGACGTGACGTAGCGGGACAAGAGACCCAGTACTTC. Its protein product is CASSGRDVAGQETQYF.

This clonotype has a count of ten or more. V is TRBV20-1 and J is TRBJ1-1, with D hard to call. V was clipped by 6 bases and J by 0 bases, with 11 bases between them. Germline loops: CDR1 DFQATT, CDR2 SNEGSKA (reference sequence). There are 13 residues in the CDR3. The CDR3 coding sequence is TGCAGTGCCTCGTCCAGCATGAACACTGAAGCTTTCTTT. Translation gives CSASSSMNTEAFF.

In the case of this clonotype: This may stem from a read error, because a much larger clone lies one nucleotide away. V usage is TRBV28 and J usage is TRBJ1-5, with unresolved D. Germline V CDR1 and CDR2: MDHEN, SYDVKM. This CDR3 is built from 19 residues. CDR3 loop: CASSFHPISSGLSDQPQHF. CDR3 sequence (DNA): TGTGCCAGCAGTTTTCATCCGATCTCCTCTGGCCTTAGCGATCAGCCCCAGCATTTT.

The chain uses TRBV5-6 and TRBJ1-2, with D unresolved. The CDR3 length is 15 residues. Trimming stripped 4 bases from V and 4 bases from J, with 17 bases between. Germline V gene lookup returns CDR1 SGHDT and CDR2 YYEEEE. The CDR3 nucleotides are TGTGCCAGCAGCGAACCTGGTCCGTCCCTCTATGGCTACACCTTC. Amino acids: CASSEPGPSLYGYTF.